A selection of T cell receptor beta chains follows, all from one sample in a study of cytomegalovirus exposure and HLA in healthy donors. Assay: immunoSEQ multiplex PCR; the TCRdb copy retains only in-frame clones and omits some. Of roughly 170,000 clones listed, 75% to 85% are singletons. The sequenced sample consisted of PBMCs. The receptors stem from a girl aged 2 to 9 in good health and CMV-seropositive. Each CDR3 is given with its conserved first and last residue. The D gene is left open where the match is weak. Clone size appears in some rows only: once, few, many, or a class for an expanded clone.

j_call: TRBJ2-1; v_call: TRBV25-1; d_call: TRBD2; clone_size: .; cdr3_nt: TGTGCCAGCAGTGAATCCGCTACTAGCGGGCTTTACAATGAGCAGTTCTTC; cdr3_aa: CASSESATSGLYNEQFF
j_call: TRBJ2-5; v_call: TRBV5-5; d_call: TRBD1; clone_size: .; cdr3_nt: TGTGCCAGCAGCTTGTCAGGGGGCTTGGAGACCCAGTACTTC; cdr3_aa: CASSLSGGLETQYF
j_call: TRBJ1-1; v_call: TRBV4-2; d_call: TRBD1; clone_size: .; cdr3_nt: TGTGCCAGCAGCCAGGCTAGGGGGCGGGGAGCTTTCTTT; cdr3_aa: CASSQARGRGAFF
j_call: TRBJ2-7; v_call: TRBV6-5; d_call: .; clone_size: .; cdr3_nt: TGTGCCAGCAGTTACCCGGGATCCGGGACAAAATACGAGCAGTACTTC; cdr3_aa: CASSYPGSGTKYEQYF
j_call: TRBJ1-1; v_call: TRBV19; d_call: .; clone_size: .; cdr3_nt: TGTGCCAGTAGTATTGCGTACAGGGAGAACACTGAAGCTTTCTTT; cdr3_aa: CASSIAYRENTEAFF
j_call: TRBJ1-2; v_call: TRBV6-1; d_call: .; clone_size: .; cdr3_nt: TGTGCCAGCAGTGAGGGGCGGTTCTATGGCTACACCTTC; cdr3_aa: CASSEGRFYGYTF
j_call: TRBJ2-2; v_call: TRBV28; d_call: .; clone_size: .; cdr3_nt: TGTGCCAGCAATCTCCGCGCCGGGGAGCTGTTTTTT; cdr3_aa: CASNLRAGELFF
j_call: TRBJ1-5; v_call: TRBV7-3; d_call: .; clone_size: .; cdr3_nt: TGTGCCAGCAGCTTGGATGGGGGCCGGGCTCAGCCCCAGCATTTT; cdr3_aa: CASSLDGGRAQPQHF
j_call: TRBJ2-2; v_call: TRBV5-1; d_call: TRBD1; clone_size: .; cdr3_nt: TGCGCCAGCAGCTGGGGGACAGGGGGCGGTCCCGGGGAGCTGTTTTTT; cdr3_aa: CASSWGTGGGPGELFF
j_call: TRBJ2-1; v_call: TRBV9; d_call: .; clone_size: .; cdr3_nt: TGTGCCAGCAGCGTATCTAGCGCCAATGAGCAGTTCTTC; cdr3_aa: CASSVSSANEQFF
j_call: TRBJ2-6; v_call: TRBV13; d_call: TRBD1; clone_size: .; cdr3_nt: TGTGCCAGCAGCCCCACCGTGTCTGTGACAGGGGCTTCTGGGGCCAACGTCCTGACTTTC; cdr3_aa: CASSPTVSVTGASGANVLTF
j_call: TRBJ1-6; v_call: TRBV11-2; d_call: .; clone_size: .; cdr3_nt: TGTGCCAGCAGCTTAGGTACGAGAGAATCACCCCTCCACTTT; cdr3_aa: CASSLGTRESPLHF
j_call: TRBJ2-2; v_call: TRBV9; d_call: TRBD2; clone_size: few; cdr3_nt: TGTGCCAGCAGCGAAGCGGGAGGGCGGACCGGGGAGCTGTTTTTT; cdr3_aa: CASSEAGGRTGELFF
j_call: TRBJ1-2; v_call: TRBV19; d_call: TRBD1; clone_size: .; cdr3_nt: TGTGCCACCAAAAATACAGGGGAGTTCAACTATGGCTACACCTTC; cdr3_aa: CATKNTGEFNYGYTF
j_call: TRBJ1-2; v_call: TRBV4-1; d_call: .; clone_size: .; cdr3_nt: TGCGCCAGCAGCCAATTCAGGCATGGCTACACCTTC; cdr3_aa: CASSQFRHGYTF
j_call: TRBJ2-3; v_call: TRBV30; d_call: .; clone_size: .; cdr3_nt: TGTGCCTGGAGTTTATATCCAGATACGCAGTATTTT; cdr3_aa: CAWSLYPDTQYF
j_call: TRBJ2-1; v_call: TRBV5-1; d_call: .; clone_size: .; cdr3_nt: TGCGCCAGCAGCCACGTAGTAGCGGACTACTACAATGAGCAGTTCTTC; cdr3_aa: CASSHVVADYYNEQFF
j_call: TRBJ1-4; v_call: TRBV5-1; d_call: .; clone_size: .; cdr3_nt: TGCGCCAGCAGCTTGGAGAGTAATGAAAAACTGTTTTTT; cdr3_aa: CASSLESNEKLFF
j_call: TRBJ1-1; v_call: TRBV6-5; d_call: .; clone_size: .; cdr3_nt: TGTGCCAGCAGTTACTCGAGGCTTCCGGGGTACTCAGCTTTCTTT; cdr3_aa: CASSYSRLPGYSAFF
j_call: TRBJ2-7; v_call: TRBV6-6; d_call: TRBD1; clone_size: .; cdr3_nt: TGTGCCAGCACAACAGGGGGTTCCTACGAGCAGTACTTC; cdr3_aa: CASTTGGSYEQYF
j_call: TRBJ2-1; v_call: TRBV7-8; d_call: TRBD2; clone_size: .; cdr3_nt: TGTGCCAGCAGCCCCTGGACTAGCGGGAACCTAATCTACAATGAGCAGTTCTTC; cdr3_aa: CASSPWTSGNLIYNEQFF
j_call: TRBJ2-7; v_call: TRBV4-1; d_call: TRBD2; clone_size: .; cdr3_nt: TGCGCCAGCAGCGAAGGGACTAGCGGGACCTACGAGCAGTACTTC; cdr3_aa: CASSEGTSGTYEQYF
j_call: TRBJ2-1; v_call: TRBV6-5; d_call: TRBD2; clone_size: few; cdr3_nt: TGTGCCAGCACTAGCGGGAGCGATGAGCAGTTCTTC; cdr3_aa: CASTSGSDEQFF
j_call: TRBJ2-2; v_call: TRBV19; d_call: TRBD2; clone_size: once; cdr3_nt: TGTGCCAGTAGTACAAGGACTAGCGGGACTACCGGGGAGCTGTTTTTT; cdr3_aa: CASSTRTSGTTGELFF
j_call: TRBJ2-3; v_call: TRBV4-2; d_call: .; clone_size: .; cdr3_nt: TGTGCCAGCAGCCAAGATAGGCGGGGCCGCACAGATACGCAGTATTTT; cdr3_aa: CASSQDRRGRTDTQYF
j_call: TRBJ1-2; v_call: TRBV19; d_call: TRBD1; clone_size: .; cdr3_nt: TGTGCCAGTAGTATCCCTCATGGACAGGGAACCCATGGCTACACCTTC; cdr3_aa: CASSIPHGQGTHGYTF
j_call: TRBJ1-3; v_call: TRBV30; d_call: TRBD1; clone_size: .; cdr3_nt: TGTGCCTGGTCCCCGGGACAGGGAAACACCATATATTTT; cdr3_aa: CAWSPGQGNTIYF
j_call: TRBJ2-7; v_call: TRBV9; d_call: .; clone_size: .; cdr3_nt: TGTGCCAGCAGCGTACGAGGAGGGTACGAGCAGTACTTC; cdr3_aa: CASSVRGGYEQYF
j_call: TRBJ1-2; v_call: TRBV13; d_call: .; clone_size: .; cdr3_nt: TGTGCCAGCAGCGCCTACAGGGACAACTATGGCTACACCTTC; cdr3_aa: CASSAYRDNYGYTF
j_call: TRBJ1-2; v_call: TRBV6-6; d_call: .; clone_size: .; cdr3_nt: TGTGCCAGCAGTTATGCAACCGGTAACTATGGCTACACCTTC; cdr3_aa: CASSYATGNYGYTF
j_call: TRBJ1-2; v_call: TRBV4-2; d_call: .; clone_size: .; cdr3_nt: TGTGCCAGCAGCCACAATAACTATGGCTACACCTTC; cdr3_aa: CASSHNNYGYTF
j_call: TRBJ2-4; v_call: TRBV6-5; d_call: .; clone_size: .; cdr3_nt: TGTGCCAGCAGTCCCCGGCAGGGGTTCATTCAGTACTTC; cdr3_aa: CASSPRQGFIQYF
j_call: TRBJ1-2; v_call: TRBV4-1; d_call: .; clone_size: .; cdr3_nt: TGCGCCAGCAGCCAAGACGGGGGGGAGGTCTATGGCTACACCTTC; cdr3_aa: CASSQDGGEVYGYTF
j_call: TRBJ2-3; v_call: TRBV2; d_call: .; clone_size: .; cdr3_nt: TGTGCCAGCAGTAGAAGGACAGCTCTTACAGATACGCAGTATTTT; cdr3_aa: CASSRRTALTDTQYF
j_call: TRBJ1-1; v_call: TRBV5-4; d_call: .; clone_size: few; cdr3_nt: TGTGCCAGCAGCCCGGCCGGGACACGTATGAACACTGAAGCTTTCTTT; cdr3_aa: CASSPAGTRMNTEAFF
j_call: TRBJ2-7; v_call: TRBV5-1; d_call: .; clone_size: .; cdr3_nt: TGCGCCAGCAGCTTGGCGCCGGGTCCCTACGAGCAGTACTTC; cdr3_aa: CASSLAPGPYEQYF
j_call: TRBJ2-3; v_call: TRBV7-2; d_call: TRBD2; clone_size: .; cdr3_nt: TGTGCCAGCAGCCCCGGGGGGGCTCATCCAGATACGCAGTATTTT; cdr3_aa: CASSPGGAHPDTQYF
j_call: TRBJ1-2; v_call: TRBV6-5; d_call: .; clone_size: .; cdr3_nt: TGTGCCAGCAGTGCGACTGGCGGAGCTAACTATGGCTACACCTTC; cdr3_aa: CASSATGGANYGYTF
j_call: TRBJ2-7; v_call: TRBV6-5; d_call: .; clone_size: .; cdr3_nt: TGTGCCAGCAGTTATGGCCAGTACTACGAGCAGTACTTC; cdr3_aa: CASSYGQYYEQYF
j_call: TRBJ2-7; v_call: TRBV5-4; d_call: .; clone_size: .; cdr3_nt: TGTGCCAGCAGCTTGGGGACAGACTCCTACGAGCAGTACTTC; cdr3_aa: CASSLGTDSYEQYF
j_call: TRBJ1-6; v_call: TRBV10-3; d_call: .; clone_size: once; cdr3_nt: TGTGCCATCAGTGAGTGGAGGGAAAATTCACCCCTCCACTTT; cdr3_aa: CAISEWRENSPLHF
j_call: TRBJ1-1; v_call: TRBV6-4; d_call: .; clone_size: .; cdr3_nt: TGTGCCAGCAGTGACCCTCGTGGCAGGGACACTGAAGCTTTCTTT; cdr3_aa: CASSDPRGRDTEAFF